The sequence of this TCR beta chain was determined in a study of T cell responses to AZD1222 COVID-19 vaccine. This CDR3 contains 13 residues. V lost 3 bases to trimming and J lost 5 bases, with 11 bases between them. Germline V gene data show CDR1 as SGHAT and CDR2 as FQDESV (reference sequence). Only in-frame clones appear in the TCRdb table, and some are missing; sequencing was by immunoSEQ multiplex PCR. The sample holds roughly 180,000 clones, 90% seen once. This specimen consisted of peripheral blood, obtained on day 0 of AZD1222 vaccination. V and J are TRBV11-1 and TRBJ2-7; maybe TRBD2 (6 bases). The sequence was obtained from an adult in good health. Here the CDR3 DNA reads TGTGCCAGCAGCTTGGGACTCCCGAACGAGCAGTACTTC. Protein product: CASSLGLPNEQYF. Combining the CDR3 with reference TRBV11-1 and TRBJ2-7 gives the whole variable domain EAEVAQSPRYKITEKSQAVAFWCDPISGHATLYWYRQILGQGPELLVQFQDESVVDDSQLPKDRFSAERLKGVDSTLKIQPAELGDSAMYLCASSLGLPNEQYFGPGTRLTVT.